This entry lists 8 T cell receptor beta chains sequenced from one sample in a study of T cell responses to AZD1222 COVID-19 vaccine. Libraries were prepared by immunoSEQ multiplex PCR; TCRdb keeps only in-frame clonotypes and omits some of them. This sample has roughly 270,000 clones; around 93% occur once, and the top ten carry less than 0.65%. This material consisted of peripheral blood, taken 28 days after the second AZD1222 dose. These receptors came from an adult who received the AZD1222 COVID-19 vaccine.

This chain uses TRBV5-1 with TRBJ2-7; no definite D call. The germline CDR1 and CDR2 sequences are SGHRS and YFSETQ. This CDR3 spans 14 amino acids. The V gene lost 0 bases and the J gene lost 0 bases, with 7 bases spanning the gap. The CDR3 DNA reads as TGCGCCAGCAGCTTGGGACCTCCCTCCTACGAGCAGTACTTC. Amino acid sequence: CASSLGPPSYEQYF. Supplemented by reference TRBV5-1 and TRBJ2-7, the full variable domain reads KAGVTQTPRYLIKTRGQQVTLSCSPISGHRSVSWYQQTPGQGLQFLFEYFSETQRNKGNFPGRFSGRQFSNSRSEMNVSTLELGDSALYLCASSLGPPSYEQYFGPGTRLTVT.

This chain joins TRBV21-1 and TRBJ1-5; the listed D gene, TRBD1, was not tested against the DNA. TRBV21-1 is reported as a pseudogene. The CDR3 has 21 residues. The CDR3 DNA follows: TGTGCCAGCAGCAAAGTGTTTTGGACAGGGCAAAGGGTAGATTTCAATCAGCCCCAGCATTTT. Translation: CASSKVFWTGQRVDFNQPQHF.

V is TRBV10-3 and J is TRBJ2-1, with D hard to call. V lost 2 bases and J lost 10, with 6 bases in between. CDR1 and CDR2 (germline): ENHRY, SYGVKD. There are 11 residues in the CDR3. CDR3 residues: CAISEGPEQFF. Here the CDR3 DNA reads TGTGCCATCAGTGAGGGGCCCGAGCAGTTCTTC.

The rearrangement uses TRBV2 and TRBJ2-7, with 9 bases lining up with TRBD1. V was clipped by 7 bases and J by 7 bases; unmatched bases: 8. The CDR3 consists of 13 residues. CDR1 is SNHLY, CDR2 FYNNEI, per germline. CDR3 sequence reads: CASNVDRGGEQYF. Written as DNA, the CDR3 is TGTGCCAGCAATGTGGACAGGGGCGGGGAGCAGTACTTC.

This chain connects TRBV2 to TRBJ2-7; D unresolved. There are 15 residues in the CDR3. The germline gives CDR1 SNHLY, CDR2 FYNNEI. The V and J ends lost 1 base and 0 bases respectively, with 10 bases between them. The DNA for the CDR3 is TGTGCCAGCAGTGAAGTGTGGGCAGACTCCTACGAGCAGTACTTC. This codes for CASSEVWADSYEQYF.

The CDR3: CASRSARPTYEQYF. The CDR3 nucleotides are TGTGCCAGCAGAAGTGCCCGGCCGACCTACGAGCAGTACTTC. This chain joins TRBV2 and TRBJ2-7, with no clear D. Germline V lookup: CDR1 SNHLY, CDR2 FYNNEI. Trimming removed 6 bases at V and 2 bases at J, with 14 bases between. The CDR3 consists of 14 residues.

The rearrangement uses TRBV7-9 and TRBJ1-2; maybe TRBD1 (6 bases). V lost 5 bases and J 5 bases, leaving 24 bases between the germline ends. This CDR3 has 17 amino acids. Germline values: CDR1 SEHNR, CDR2 FQNEAQ (reference sequence). The CDR3 sequence is CASSPIWGAHTQYGYTF. CDR3 nucleotide sequence: TGTGCCAGCAGCCCAATTTGGGGGGCGCACACCCAATATGGCTACACCTTC.

The chain joins TRBV18 to TRBJ2-2; 8 bases are shared with TRBD1. CDR1 is KGHSH and CDR2 is LQKENI in the germline V gene. This CDR3 comprises 16 residues. V dropped 3 bases and J dropped 0; count of bases not matched to a gene: 3. CDR3 residues: CASSPDRVANTGELFF. As DNA, the CDR3 is TGTGCCAGCTCACCGGACAGGGTGGCGAACACCGGGGAGCTGTTTTTT.